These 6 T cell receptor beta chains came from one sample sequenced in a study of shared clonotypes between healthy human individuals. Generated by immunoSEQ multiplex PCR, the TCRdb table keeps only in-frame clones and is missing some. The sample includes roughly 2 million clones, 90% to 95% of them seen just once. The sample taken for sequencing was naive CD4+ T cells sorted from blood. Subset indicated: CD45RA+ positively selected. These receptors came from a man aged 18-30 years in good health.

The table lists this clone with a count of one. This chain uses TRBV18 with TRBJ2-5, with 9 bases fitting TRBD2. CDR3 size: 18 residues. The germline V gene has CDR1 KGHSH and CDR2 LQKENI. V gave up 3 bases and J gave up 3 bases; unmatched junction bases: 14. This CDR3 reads CASSPELAGTSLKETQYF. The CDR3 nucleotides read TGTGCCAGCTCACCGGAGCTAGCGGGAACCTCATTGAAAGAGACCCAGTACTTC. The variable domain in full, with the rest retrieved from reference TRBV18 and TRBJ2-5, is NAGVMQNPRHLVRRRGQEARLRCSPMKGHSHVYWYRQLPEEGLKFMVYLQKENIIDESGMPKERFSAEFPKEGPSILRIQQVVRGDSAAYFCASSPELAGTSLKETQYFGPGTRLLVL.

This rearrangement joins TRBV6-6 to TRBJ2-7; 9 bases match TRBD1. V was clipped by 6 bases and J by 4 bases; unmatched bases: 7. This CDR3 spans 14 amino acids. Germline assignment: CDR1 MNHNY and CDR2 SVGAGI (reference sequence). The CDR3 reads CASRGPGQGYEQYF. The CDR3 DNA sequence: TGTGCCAGCAGGGGCCCGGGACAGGGTTACGAGCAGTACTTC.

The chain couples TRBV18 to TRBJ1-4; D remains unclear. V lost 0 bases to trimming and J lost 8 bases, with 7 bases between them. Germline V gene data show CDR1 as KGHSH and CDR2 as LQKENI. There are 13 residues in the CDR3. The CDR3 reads CASSPPMPEKLFF. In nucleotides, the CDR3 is TGTGCCAGCTCACCACCGATGCCGGAAAAACTGTTTTTT.

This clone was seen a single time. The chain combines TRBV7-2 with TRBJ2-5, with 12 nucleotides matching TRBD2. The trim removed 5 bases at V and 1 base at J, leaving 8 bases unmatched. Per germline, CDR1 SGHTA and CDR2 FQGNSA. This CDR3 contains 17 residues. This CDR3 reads CASSIIPGLAGQETQYF. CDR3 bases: TGTGCCAGCAGCATCATCCCGGGACTAGCGGGCCAAGAGACCCAGTACTTC.

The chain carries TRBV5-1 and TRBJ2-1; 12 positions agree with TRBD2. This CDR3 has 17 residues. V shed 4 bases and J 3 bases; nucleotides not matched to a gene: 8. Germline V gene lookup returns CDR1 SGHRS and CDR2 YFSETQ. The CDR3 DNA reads TGCGCCAGCAGCATTCCGCTAGCGGGGGGGCTCTACAATGAGCAGTTCTTC. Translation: CASSIPLAGGLYNEQFF. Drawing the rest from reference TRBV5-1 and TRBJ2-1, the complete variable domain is KAGVTQTPRYLIKTRGQQVTLSCSPISGHRSVSWYQQTPGQGLQFLFEYFSETQRNKGNFPGRFSGRQFSNSRSEMNVSTLELGDSALYLCASSIPLAGGLYNEQFFGPGTRLTVL.

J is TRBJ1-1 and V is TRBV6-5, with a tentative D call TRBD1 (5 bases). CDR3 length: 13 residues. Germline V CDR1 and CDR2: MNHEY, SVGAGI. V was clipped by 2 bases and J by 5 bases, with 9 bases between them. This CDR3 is CASSYGARTEAFF. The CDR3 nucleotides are TGTGCCAGCAGTTACGGGGCCCGGACTGAAGCTTTCTTT.